The 18 T cell receptor beta chains listed next were all sequenced from one sample in a study of OX40 agonist ivuxolimab in advanced cancers. Sequencing was performed with immunoSEQ multiplex PCR; in TCRdb, only in-frame clones are kept and a portion is missing. This table has tens of thousands of clones, 70% to 90% appearing once. Sequencing was performed on CD4+ or CD8+ T cells sorted from blood, taken in a trial of the OX40 agonist ivuxolimab. These receptor sequences come from an adult with an advanced solid tumor such as melanoma, head and neck, liver or kidney cancer.

This chain uses TRBV27 with TRBJ1-5, with 9 bases matching TRBD1. The CDR3 runs to 17 residues. Per the germline V gene, CDR1 is MNHEY and CDR2 is SMNVEV (reference sequence). The ends lost 4 bases at V and 4 bases at J; junction bases unmatched: 11. CDR3 nucleotides: TGTGCCAGCAGTTCTCTCGGGACAGGGTTGAGTAATCAGCCCCAGCATTTT. Amino acid sequence: CASSSLGTGLSNQPQHF.

This clone was detected once. The V gene is TRBV30, the J gene TRBJ1-1; a weak D match, TRBD1 (6 bases). The CDR3 spans 15 residues. Germline assignment: CDR1 GTSNPN and CDR2 SVGIG (reference sequence). V shed 5 bases and J shed 0 bases, with 16 bases lying between them. The CDR3 region is CAWGMWTDMNTEAFF. CDR3 DNA sequence: TGTGCCTGGGGTATGTGGACAGACATGAACACTGAAGCTTTCTTT.

The chain uses TRBV27 and TRBJ1-2; the D is unclear. The CDR3 runs 15 residues. With 0 bases removed from V and 8 bases from J, the gap between germline ends came to 16 bases. Germline V gene data show CDR1 as MNHEY and CDR2 as SMNVEV (reference sequence). CDR3 in DNA: TGTGCCAGCAGTTTATCCGGCGGTAACAAGATGGGCTACACCTTC. Translation: CASSLSGGNKMGYTF.

This chain joins TRBV27 and TRBJ1-6; tentatively, D is TRBD1 (5 bases). Germline lookup yields CDR1 MNHEY and CDR2 SMNVEV (reference sequence). The V gene lost 10 bases and the J gene lost 0 bases, with 13 bases spanning the gap. The CDR3 runs to 15 residues. The CDR3 DNA reads TGTGCCACGACGCAGGGATTCTCCTATAATTCACCCCTCCACTTT. Translated, it gives CATTQGFSYNSPLHF.

The genes are TRBV7-9 and TRBJ1-5; 7 bases are shared with TRBD1. Per the germline V gene, CDR1 is SEHNR and CDR2 is FQNEAQ (reference sequence). With V trimmed by 5 bases and J by 3 bases, 4 bases remained unmatched. The CDR3 extends over 14 amino acids. The CDR3 region has the DNA TGTGCCAGCAGCCGACAGGGCCACAATCAGCCCCAGCATTTT. This translates into CASSRQGHNQPQHF.

J is TRBJ2-5 and V is TRBV27, with 9 bases identical to TRBD1. This CDR3 contains 15 residues. Trimming took 6 bases from V and 5 from J; bases not matched to a gene: 10. Germline values: CDR1 MNHEY, CDR2 SMNVEV (reference sequence). CDR3 loop: CASSRQGVVKETQYF. CDR3 nucleotides: TGTGCCAGCAGCCGACAGGGGGTAGTGAAGGAGACCCAGTACTTC.

This chain connects TRBV4-3 to TRBJ2-1; TRBD2 agrees at 8 bases. Germline assignment: CDR1 LGHNA and CDR2 YSLEER. The CDR3 contains 17 residues. Trimming at V came to 3 bases and at J to 6 bases, leaving 13 bases not matched to a gene. This chain's CDR3 is CASSHRGGVAGSNEQFF. Written as DNA, the CDR3 is TGCGCCAGCAGCCACAGGGGTGGGGTAGCGGGAAGCAATGAGCAGTTCTTC.

V is TRBV27 and J is TRBJ1-1; no reliable D call. Between the trimmed V and J ends, which lost 6 bases and 5 bases, there was a span of 16 bases. CDR1 and CDR2 (germline): MNHEY, SMNVEV (reference sequence). The CDR3 consists of 14 residues. Here the CDR3 reads CASSPTHRGTEAFF. As DNA, the CDR3 is TGTGCCAGCAGCCCCACCCATCGGGGTACTGAAGCTTTCTTT.

The genes are TRBV11-2 and TRBJ2-1; TRBD2 matches 10 bases. With V trimmed by 5 bases and J by 0 bases, 7 bases remained unmatched. Germline V gene data show CDR1 as SGHAT and CDR2 as FQNNGV. The CDR3 is 17 residues long. The CDR3 nucleotides are TGTGCCAGCAGCCTAGCGGGGGCCACGAGCTCCTACAATGAGCAGTTCTTC. Translated: CASSLAGATSSYNEQFF.

The chain combines TRBV28 with TRBJ1-1, with D unresolved. The CDR3 loop spans 12 amino acids. Trimming cost V 6 bases and J 6 bases, with 11 bases left between them. Germline-derived CDR1 and CDR2 are MDHEN and SYDVKM. CDR3 DNA: TGTGCCAGCAGGCTTCAGGAGTCTGAAGCTTTCTTT. It specifies CASRLQESEAFF. The whole variable domain, filled in from reference TRBV28 and TRBJ1-1, reads DVKVTQSSRYLVKRTGEKVFLECVQDMDHENMFWYRQDPGLGLRLIYFSYDVKMKEKGDIPEGYSVSREKKERFSLILESASTNQTSMYLCASRLQESEAFFGQGTRLTVV.

The chain carries TRBV13 and TRBJ2-2; D call uncertain. This CDR3 contains 15 residues. The V end was cut by 6 bases, the J end by 5 bases, with 16 bases between. Germline-derived CDR1 and CDR2 are PRHDT and FYEKMQ (reference sequence). DNA of the CDR3: TGTGCCAGCAGGGCTTTTTCTAGGGATACCGGGGAGCTGTTTTTT. As protein: CASRAFSRDTGELFF.

This chain connects TRBV5-1 to TRBJ1-1, with D possibly matching TRBD1 (6 bases). Germline V lookup: CDR1 SGHRS, CDR2 YFSETQ. Trimming pared 4 bases from V and 0 bases from J, leaving 10 bases between. This CDR3 spans 14 amino acids. The CDR3 DNA follows: TGCGCCAGCAGCCAAGGACAGATGAACACTGAAGCTTTCTTT. Its translation is CASSQGQMNTEAFF.

Comments on this clone: At one of its ends the junction is not consistent with the germline gene, which may arise from a read error. This chain uses TRBV11-3 with TRBJ2-2, with 8 bases lining up with TRBD1. From germline, CDR1 is SGHNT and CDR2 YENEEA. This CDR3 is 15 amino acids long. This CDR3 reads CASSLDRGHTGELFF. For the CDR3, the DNA is TGTGCCAGCAGCCTAGACAGGGGCCACACCGGGGAGCTGTTTTTT. Complete variable domain (other parts from reference TRBV11-3 and TRBJ2-2): EAGVVQSPRYKIIEKKQPVAFWCNPISGHNTLYWYLQNLGQGPELLIRYENEEAVDDSQLPKDRFSAERLKGVDSTLKIQPAELGDSAVYLCASSLDRGHTGELFFGEGSRLTVL.

V is TRBV28 and J is TRBJ2-7; D remains ambiguous. CDR1 is MDHEN and CDR2 is SYDVKM in the germline V gene. V was pared by 3 bases and J by 0 bases, with 12 bases between. This CDR3 region has 15 residues. CDR3 region: CASSLRSTSSYEQYF. The CDR3 DNA follows: TGTGCCAGCAGTTTGAGATCTACGAGCTCCTACGAGCAGTACTTC.

This chain links TRBV6-5 with TRBJ1-6; D is uncertain. V was clipped by 3 bases and J by 7 bases, with 7 bases between them. The CDR3 contains 13 residues. Looked up from germline, CDR1 is MNHEY and CDR2 is SVGAGI. The chain's CDR3 is CASSYSENSPLHF. CDR3 bases: TGTGCCAGCAGTTATTCCGAGAATTCACCCCTCCACTTT.

Comments on this clone: Its ends do not fully match the called genes, so a read error is possible. This chain links TRBV4-3 with TRBJ2-2; D is perhaps TRBD1 (6 bases). CDR1 and CDR2 from the germline V gene are LGHNA and YSLEER. The CDR3 covers 15 residues. CDR3 nucleotides: TGCGCCAGCAGCCAACCGGACAGTTTACACCGGGGAGCTGTTTTT. Translating it yields CASSQPDSLHRGAVF.

The chain uses TRBV4-2 and TRBJ2-6; tentatively, D is TRBD2 (6 bases). The CDR3 extends over 16 amino acids. Deletions cut 1 base from V and 4 bases from J, with 11 bases between. Per the germline V gene, CDR1 is LGHNA and CDR2 is YNFKEQ. This CDR3 is CASSQGEDSGANVLTF. In DNA form, the CDR3 reads TGTGCCAGCAGCCAAGGGGAGGACTCCGGGGCCAACGTCCTGACTTTC.

This clone came up once. V is TRBV7-3 and J is TRBJ2-7; D is unresolved. CDR1 is SGHTA, CDR2 FQGTGA, per germline. The CDR3 sequence is 13 residues long. V dropped 1 base and J dropped 6 bases, with 10 bases sitting between them. The CDR3 sequence is CASSLNGPSEQYF. The CDR3 DNA reads TGTGCCAGCAGCTTAAACGGCCCCTCCGAGCAGTACTTC.